The source of this T cell receptor (beta chain) is a study of tumor-infiltrating lymphocytes in primary liver carcinoma. Overall study: Samples returned roughly 3.5 to 7.13 million productive TCRbeta reads, a yield that was similar across tissue types. General study points: The study found a significantly higher top-250-clone fraction in tumors than in blood (p = 0.039). Overlap in tumor-adjacent and tumor-blood pairs fell below that of tumor region pairs.

This clonotype was counted only a few times. The antigen is unknown. Germline and junction disagree at one end, which may indicate a read error. From germline, CDR1 is MNHEY and CDR2 SVGAGI. The CDR3 length is 14 residues. TCR beta cDNA was prepared out of roughly 490 ng total RNA by means of a constant-region primer. It was through three nested multiplex PCR rounds of slightly modified ARM-PCR that TCR beta libraries arose. For around 9 cycles apiece, the opening two PCR rounds ran with TRBV1-TRBV30 forward primers and a C-beta reverse primer. From the multiplex PCR reads, TCRdb called clonotypes with MiXCR, one entry per CDR3 protein. The sample has about 120,000 distinct CDR3 sequences, roughly 75% seen once. From unsorted bulk tissue weighing roughly 17-31 mg, DNA and RNA were co-extracted.

The receptor comes from a woman aged 55-69 years with primary liver carcinoma and hepatitis B virus infection. The gene calls are TRBV6-5 and TRBJ1-1; TRBD1 might be the D (5 bases). The specimen sequenced was tumor-adjacent normal liver tissue. CDR3 bases: TGTGCTGGCAGTTACCGAAGGTTGGGGACTGAGGCTTTCTTT. It is translated as CAGSYRRLGTEAFF.